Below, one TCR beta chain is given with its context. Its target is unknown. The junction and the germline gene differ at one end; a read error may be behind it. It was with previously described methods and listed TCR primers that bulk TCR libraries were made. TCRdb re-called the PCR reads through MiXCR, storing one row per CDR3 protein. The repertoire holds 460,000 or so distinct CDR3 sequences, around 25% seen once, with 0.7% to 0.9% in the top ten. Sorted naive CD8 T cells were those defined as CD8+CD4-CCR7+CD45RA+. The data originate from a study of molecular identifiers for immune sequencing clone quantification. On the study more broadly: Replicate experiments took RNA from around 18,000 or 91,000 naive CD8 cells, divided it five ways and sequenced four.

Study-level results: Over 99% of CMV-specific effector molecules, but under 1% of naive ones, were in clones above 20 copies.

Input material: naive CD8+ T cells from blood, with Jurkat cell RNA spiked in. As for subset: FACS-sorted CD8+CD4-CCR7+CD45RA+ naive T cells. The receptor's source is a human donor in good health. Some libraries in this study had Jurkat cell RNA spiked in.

CDR3 sequence (DNA): TGTGCCAGCAGCTTAGTTAGCGGGATCACCGGGGAGCTGCTTTTT. As protein: CASSLVSGITGELLF. The chain links TRBV7-9 to TRBJ2-2, with 8 bases lining up with TRBD2. Germline V lookup: CDR1 SEHNR, CDR2 FQNEAQ (reference sequence). This CDR3 region has 15 residues.